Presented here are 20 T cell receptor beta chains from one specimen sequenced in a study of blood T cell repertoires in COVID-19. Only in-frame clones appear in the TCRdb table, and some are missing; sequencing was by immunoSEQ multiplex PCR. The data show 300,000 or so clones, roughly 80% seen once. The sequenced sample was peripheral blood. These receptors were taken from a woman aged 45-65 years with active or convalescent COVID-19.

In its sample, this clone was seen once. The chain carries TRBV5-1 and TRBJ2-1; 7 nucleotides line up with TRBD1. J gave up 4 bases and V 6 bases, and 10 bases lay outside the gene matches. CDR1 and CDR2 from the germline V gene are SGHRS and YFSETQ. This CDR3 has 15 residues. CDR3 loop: CASTLQGQEYNEQFF. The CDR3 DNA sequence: TGCGCCAGCACCCTGCAAGGACAGGAATACAATGAGCAGTTCTTC.

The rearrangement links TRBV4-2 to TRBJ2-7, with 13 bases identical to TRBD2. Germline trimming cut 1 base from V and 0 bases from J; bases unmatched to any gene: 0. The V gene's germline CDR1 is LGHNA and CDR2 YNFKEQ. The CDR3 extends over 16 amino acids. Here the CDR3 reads CASSQGTSGSSYEQYF. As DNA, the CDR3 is TGTGCCAGCAGCCAAGGGACTAGCGGGAGCTCCTACGAGCAGTACTTC.

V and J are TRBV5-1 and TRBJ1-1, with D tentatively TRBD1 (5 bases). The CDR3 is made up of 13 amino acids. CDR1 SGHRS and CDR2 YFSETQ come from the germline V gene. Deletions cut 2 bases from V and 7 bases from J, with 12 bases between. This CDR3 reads CASSLQVGIEAFF. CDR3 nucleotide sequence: TGCGCCAGCAGCTTACAGGTTGGGATTGAAGCTTTCTTT.

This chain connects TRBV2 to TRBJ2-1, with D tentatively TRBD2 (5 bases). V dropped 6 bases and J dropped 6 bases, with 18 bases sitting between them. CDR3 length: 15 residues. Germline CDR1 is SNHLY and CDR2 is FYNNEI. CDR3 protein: CASSVVLELGNEQFF. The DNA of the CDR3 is TGTGCCAGCAGCGTCGTACTAGAACTTGGCAATGAGCAGTTCTTC.

Here the CDR3 DNA reads TGTGCCAGCAGTCAACAGGGACAAGAGACCCAGTACTTC. This sequence encodes CASSQQGQETQYF. The chain has TRBV11-3 and TRBJ2-5, with a weak D call TRBD1 (6 bases). CDR1 is SGHNT, CDR2 YENEEA, per germline. Deletions cut 6 bases from V and 2 bases from J, with 10 bases between. This CDR3 is built from 13 residues. Supplemented by reference TRBV11-3 and TRBJ2-5, the full variable domain reads EAGVVQSPRYKIIEKKQPVAFWCNPISGHNTLYWYLQNLGQGPELLIRYENEEAVDDSQLPKDRFSAERLKGVDSTLKIQPAELGDSAVYLCASSQQGQETQYFGPGTRLLVL.

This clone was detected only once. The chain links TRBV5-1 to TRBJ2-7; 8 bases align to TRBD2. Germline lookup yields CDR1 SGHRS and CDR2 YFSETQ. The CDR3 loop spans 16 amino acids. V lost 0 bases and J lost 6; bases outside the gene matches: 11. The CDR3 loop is CASSLGGAAGGGEQYF. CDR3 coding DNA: TGCGCCAGCAGCTTGGGCGGGGCGGCGGGGGGCGGCGAGCAGTACTTC.

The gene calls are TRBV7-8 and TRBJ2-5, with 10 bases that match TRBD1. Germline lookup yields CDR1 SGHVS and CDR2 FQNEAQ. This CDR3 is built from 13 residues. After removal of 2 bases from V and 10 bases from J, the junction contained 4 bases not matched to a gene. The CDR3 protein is CASSLRTGGGQYF. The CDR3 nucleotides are TGTGCCAGCAGCTTACGGACAGGGGGAGGCCAGTACTTC. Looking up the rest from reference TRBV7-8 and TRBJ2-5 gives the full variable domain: GAGVSQSPRYKVAKRGQDVALRCDPISGHVSLFWYQQALGQGPEFLTYFQNEAQLDKSGLPSDRFFAERPEGSVSTLKIQRTQQEDSAVYLCASSLRTGGGQYFGPGTRLLVL.

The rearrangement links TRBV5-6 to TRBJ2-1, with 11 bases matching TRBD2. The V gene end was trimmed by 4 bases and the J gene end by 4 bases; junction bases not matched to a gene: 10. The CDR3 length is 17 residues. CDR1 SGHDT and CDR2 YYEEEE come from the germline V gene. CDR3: CASSDSGTSGKYNEQFF. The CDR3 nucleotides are TGTGCCAGCAGCGATTCCGGGACTAGCGGCAAGTACAATGAGCAGTTCTTC.

The CDR3 region has the DNA TGTGCCAGCCAAAACAGGGGGAATTCCCACGAGCAGTACTTC. Its protein product is CASQNRGNSHEQYF. The genes are TRBV2 and TRBJ2-7; 8 nucleotides align to TRBD1. CDR3 length: 14 amino acids. CDR1 is SNHLY, CDR2 FYNNEI, per germline. Trimming took 8 bases from V and 5 from J; bases not matched to a gene: 11.

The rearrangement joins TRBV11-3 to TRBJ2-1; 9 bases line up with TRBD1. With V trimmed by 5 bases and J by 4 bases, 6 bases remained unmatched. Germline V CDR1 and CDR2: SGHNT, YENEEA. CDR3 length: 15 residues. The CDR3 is CASSKSGTGYNEQFF. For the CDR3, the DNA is TGTGCCAGCAGCAAATCCGGGACAGGGTACAATGAGCAGTTCTTC. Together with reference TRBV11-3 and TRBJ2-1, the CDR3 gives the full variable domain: EAGVVQSPRYKIIEKKQPVAFWCNPISGHNTLYWYLQNLGQGPELLIRYENEEAVDDSQLPKDRFSAERLKGVDSTLKIQPAELGDSAVYLCASSKSGTGYNEQFFGPGTRLTVL.

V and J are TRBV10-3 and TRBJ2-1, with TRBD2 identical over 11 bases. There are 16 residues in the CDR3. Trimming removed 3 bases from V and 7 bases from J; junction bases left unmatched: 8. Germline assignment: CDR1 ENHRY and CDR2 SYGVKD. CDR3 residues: CAISDLISGRANEQFF. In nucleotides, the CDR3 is TGTGCCATCAGTGATCTGATTAGCGGGAGGGCAAATGAGCAGTTCTTC.

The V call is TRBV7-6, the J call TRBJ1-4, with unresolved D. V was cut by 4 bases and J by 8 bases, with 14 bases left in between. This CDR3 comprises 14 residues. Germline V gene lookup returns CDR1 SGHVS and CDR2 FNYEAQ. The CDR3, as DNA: TGTGCCAGCAGCTCGCCCTCATTCGGGGAAAAACTGTTTTTT. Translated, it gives CASSSPSFGEKLFF.

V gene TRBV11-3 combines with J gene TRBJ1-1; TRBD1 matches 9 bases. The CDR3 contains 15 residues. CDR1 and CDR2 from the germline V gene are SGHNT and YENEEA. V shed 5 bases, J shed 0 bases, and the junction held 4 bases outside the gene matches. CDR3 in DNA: TGTGCCAGCAGCCAGGGACAGGGCTTGAACACTGAAGCTTTCTTT. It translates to CASSQGQGLNTEAFF.

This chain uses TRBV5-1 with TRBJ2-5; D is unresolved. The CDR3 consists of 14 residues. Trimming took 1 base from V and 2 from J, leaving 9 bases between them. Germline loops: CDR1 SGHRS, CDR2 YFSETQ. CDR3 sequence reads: CASSLFSLQETQYF. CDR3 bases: TGCGCCAGCAGCTTGTTCTCGCTACAAGAGACCCAGTACTTC. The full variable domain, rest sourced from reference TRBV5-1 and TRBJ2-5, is KAGVTQTPRYLIKTRGQQVTLSCSPISGHRSVSWYQQTPGQGLQFLFEYFSETQRNKGNFPGRFSGRQFSNSRSEMNVSTLELGDSALYLCASSLFSLQETQYFGPGTRLLVL.

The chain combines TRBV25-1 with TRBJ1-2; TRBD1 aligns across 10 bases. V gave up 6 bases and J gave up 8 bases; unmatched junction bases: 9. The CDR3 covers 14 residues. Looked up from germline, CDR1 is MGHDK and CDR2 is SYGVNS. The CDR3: CASSLGQGREGYTF. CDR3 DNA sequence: TGTGCCAGCAGCCTGGGACAGGGGAGAGAGGGCTACACCTTC.

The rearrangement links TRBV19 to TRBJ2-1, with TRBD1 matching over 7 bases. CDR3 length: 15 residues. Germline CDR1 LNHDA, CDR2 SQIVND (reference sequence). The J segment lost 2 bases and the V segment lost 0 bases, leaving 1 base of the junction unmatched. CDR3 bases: TGTGCCAGTAGTATAGACGGACAGGCCTACAATGAGCAGTTCTTC. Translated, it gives CASSIDGQAYNEQFF.

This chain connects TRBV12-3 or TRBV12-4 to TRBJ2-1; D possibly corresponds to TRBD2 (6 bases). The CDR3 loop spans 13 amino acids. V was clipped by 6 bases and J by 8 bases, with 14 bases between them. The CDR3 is CASRLGRYDEQFF. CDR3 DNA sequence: TGTGCCAGCAGACTAGGGAGGTACGATGAGCAGTTCTTC.

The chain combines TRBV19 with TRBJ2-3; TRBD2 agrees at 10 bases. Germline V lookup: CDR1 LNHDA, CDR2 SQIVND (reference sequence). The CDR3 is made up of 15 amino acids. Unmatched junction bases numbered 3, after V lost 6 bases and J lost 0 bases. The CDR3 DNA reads TGTGCCAGTAGCGGACTAGCGGCTAGCACAGATACGCAGTATTTT. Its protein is CASSGLAASTDTQYF.

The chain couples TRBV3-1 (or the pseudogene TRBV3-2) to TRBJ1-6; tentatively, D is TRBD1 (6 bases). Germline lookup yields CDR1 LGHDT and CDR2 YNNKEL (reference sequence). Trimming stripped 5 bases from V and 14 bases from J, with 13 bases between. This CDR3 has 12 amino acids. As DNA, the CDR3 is TGTGCCAGCAGCTACTACAGGGCGGCCCTCCACTTT. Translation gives CASSYYRAALHF.

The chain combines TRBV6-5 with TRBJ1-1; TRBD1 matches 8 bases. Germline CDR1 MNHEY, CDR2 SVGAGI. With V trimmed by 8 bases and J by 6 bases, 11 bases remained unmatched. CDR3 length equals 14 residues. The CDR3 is CASLDRGRFAEAFF. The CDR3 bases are TGTGCCAGCCTAGACAGGGGAAGATTTGCTGAAGCTTTCTTT.